This T cell receptor (beta chain) was retrieved from a study of T cell responses to AZD1222 COVID-19 vaccine. General study findings and limits: Mostly white British, mostly female donors; authors suggested clonal diversity may be underestimated. CD4 TCRs linked to vaccination spanned spike, dominating at 160-218 and 743-854. The study identified only 6 or 7 AZD1222 recipients as seropositive at baseline. Close to half of spike-specific TCRs reportedly recognize unmutated variant regions.

A note on this clone: Antigen specificity is unknown.

Germline CDR1 and CDR2: KGHDR and SFDVKD. CDR3 length: 15 amino acids. V dropped 3 bases and J dropped 9; count of bases not matched to a gene: 10. Sequencing was performed with immunoSEQ multiplex PCR; in TCRdb, only in-frame clones are kept and a portion is missing. The sample contains some 100,000 clones, 88% of which appear only once. The TCR comes from an adult who received the AZD1222 COVID-19 vaccine. V and J are TRBV24-1 and TRBJ1-5; 7 bases match TRBD1. The source was peripheral blood, collected 28 days after the second AZD1222 dose. The DNA for the CDR3 is TGTGCCACCAGTGATCCCAGGGACAGCAAACCGCCCCAGCATTTT. Protein: CATSDPRDSKPPQHF.